This T cell receptor (beta chain) was recorded in a study of T cell clones after liver transplantation. The overall study: Apart from three HCV-positive recipients, transplants were for non-autoimmune, non-viral reasons. Draws occurred before transplant, before withdrawal, and after complete or failed withdrawal.

The CDR3 spans 16 residues. The germline CDR1 and CDR2 sequences are MNHEY and SMNVEV (reference sequence). With 0 bases removed from V and 3 bases from J, the gap between germline ends came to 12 bases. Study outcomes and limitations: Small, mixed patient groups and varying post-transplant times limit these conclusions.

As regards this clone: Antigen: not known.

Profiling relied on immunoSEQ multiplex PCR, and the TCRdb table lists in-frame clones only, not all of them. The sample has under 10,000 clones; about 80% are singletons. The source was CD8+ T cells from blood, collected before liver transplant. The TCR was taken from a human donor who received a liver transplant. The V call is TRBV27, the J call TRBJ2-1; D remains unclear. Here the CDR3 DNA reads TGTGCCAGCAGTTTATCGCGACTGAGCCTCTACAATGAGCAGTTCTTC. This sequence encodes CASSLSRLSLYNEQFF.